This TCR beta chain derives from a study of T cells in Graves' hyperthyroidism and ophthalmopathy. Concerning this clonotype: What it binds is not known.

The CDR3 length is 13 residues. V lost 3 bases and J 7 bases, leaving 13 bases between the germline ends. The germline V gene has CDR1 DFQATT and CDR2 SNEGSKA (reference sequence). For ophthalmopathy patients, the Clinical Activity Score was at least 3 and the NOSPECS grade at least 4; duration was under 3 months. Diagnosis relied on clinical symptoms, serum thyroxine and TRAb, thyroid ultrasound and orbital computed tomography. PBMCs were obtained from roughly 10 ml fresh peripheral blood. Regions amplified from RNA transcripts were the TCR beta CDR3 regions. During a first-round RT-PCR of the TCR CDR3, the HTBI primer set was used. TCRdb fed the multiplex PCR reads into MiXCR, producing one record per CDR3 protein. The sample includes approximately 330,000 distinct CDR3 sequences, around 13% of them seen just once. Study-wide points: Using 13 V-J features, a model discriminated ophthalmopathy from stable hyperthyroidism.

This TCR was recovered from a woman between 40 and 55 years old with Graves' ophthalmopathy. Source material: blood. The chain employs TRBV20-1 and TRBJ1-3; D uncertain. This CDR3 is CSASAPVLNTIYF. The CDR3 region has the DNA TGCAGTGCTAGCGCCCCGGTCCTCAACACCATATATTTT.